This T cell receptor (beta chain) was sequenced in a study of shared clonotypes between healthy human individuals. Overall study findings and caveats: In several donors, around 5% of naive CD4 clonotypes appeared in common.

Libraries were prepared by immunoSEQ multiplex PCR; TCRdb keeps only in-frame clonotypes and omits some of them. The data show more than 550,000 clones, 90% seen once. V shed 6 bases, J shed 4 bases, and the junction held 3 bases outside the gene matches. CDR1 and CDR2 (germline): MDHEN, SYDVKM. CDR3 length: 13 residues. Concerning this clone: Antigen: not known.

The chain is built from TRBV28 and TRBJ1-3, with 7 bases aligning to TRBD1. The material sequenced was memory CD8+ T cells from PBMCs. Subset defined: CD45RO+ cells pooled with CCR7-negative TemRA cells. The clonotype comes from a man younger than 35 in good health. Some clones in this sample may be carry-over from other donors' samples. The CDR3 DNA follows: TGTGCCAGCAGAGGGGGCTTAGGAAACACCATATATTTT. Its translation is CASRGGLGNTIYF. Full variable domain (remainder filled in from reference TRBV28 and TRBJ1-3): DVKVTQSSRYLVKRTGEKVFLECVQDMDHENMFWYRQDPGLGLRLIYFSYDVKMKEKGDIPEGYSVSREKKERFSLILESASTNQTSMYLCASRGGLGNTIYFGEGSWLTVV.